This paragraph reports one T cell receptor beta chain. This record belongs to a study of blood T cell repertoires in COVID-19. Study background: Samples of COVID-19 (acute and convalescent) were obtained from the United States, Italy and Spain. Sources were T cells, B-cell-depleted T cells, or PBMCs; the material itself was cDNA or gDNA.

Methods used by the authors: Amplification with reference gene primers provided the estimates of nucleated cell counts. Libraries were prepared by immunoSEQ multiplex PCR; TCRdb keeps only in-frame clonotypes and omits some of them. V and J calls and clone size are copied from that table; D and trimming were computed from the DNA. The repertoire includes 60,000 to 85,000 clones, roughly nine tenths of them detected once, and over 1.2% sits in the top ten. The germline gives CDR1 MGHRA, CDR2 YSYEKL. The CDR3 consists of 15 residues. Trimming cost V 1 base and J 5 bases, with 14 bases left between them.

The chain couples TRBV4-1 to TRBJ2-5, with D possibly TRBD2 on 6 matching bases. This TCR came from a man aged 50 or older with acute or convalescent COVID-19. What was sequenced was peripheral blood. CDR3 region: CASSQVGAGRETQYF. CDR3 nucleotide sequence: TGCGCCAGCAGCCAAGTGGGAGCGGGCCGGGAGACCCAGTACTTC.